Following are 14 T cell receptor beta chains from one sample sequenced in a study of cytomegalovirus exposure and HLA in healthy donors. Clones were read by immunoSEQ multiplex PCR, and TCRdb kept only the in-frame ones, dropping some. In the table there are fewer than 100,000 clones, just over 90% of which are singletons. Specimen: PBMCs. The origin of the receptors is a man aged 25-40 years in good health and CMV-seronegative.

The chain employs TRBV7-9 and TRBJ1-1, with 7 bases lining up with TRBD1. From germline, CDR1 is SEHNR and CDR2 FQNEAQ (reference sequence). The CDR3 sequence is 12 residues long. V trimming: 5 bases; J trimming: 7 bases; junction bases outside the gene matches: 4. CDR3 sequence (DNA): TGTGCCAGCAGCCTAAGACAGGGTGAAGCTTTCTTT. Translation: CASSLRQGEAFF. Variable domain in full (rest from reference TRBV7-9 and TRBJ1-1): DTGVSQNPRHKITKRGQNVTFRCDPISEHNRLYWYRQTLGQGPEFLTYFQNEAQLEKSRLLSDRFSAERPKGSFSTLEIQRTEQGDSAMYLCASSLRQGEAFFGQGTRLTVV.

The rearrangement links TRBV11-2 to TRBJ2-1, with TRBD1 matching over 7 bases. Germline lookup yields CDR1 SGHAT and CDR2 FQNNGV. The CDR3 has 16 amino acids. The V gene end was trimmed by 5 bases and the J gene end by 4 bases; junction bases not matched to a gene: 11. This CDR3 reads CASSHHRGNTYNEQFF. In nucleotides, the CDR3 is TGTGCCAGCAGCCACCACAGGGGAAATACTTACAATGAGCAGTTCTTC.

V and J are TRBV19 and TRBJ2-1, with 7 bases aligning to TRBD1. The CDR3 has 15 residues. Germline V lookup: CDR1 LNHDA, CDR2 SQIVND (reference sequence). V lost 5 bases, J lost 4 bases, and 8 bases stayed unmatched. In nucleotides, the CDR3 is TGTGCCAGTAGTCAACGGACAGGTTCGTACAATGAGCAGTTCTTC. Its translation: CASSQRTGSYNEQFF.

The chain is built from TRBV11-2 and TRBJ2-2; 9 bases align to TRBD2. CDR3 length equals 18 residues. V lost 2 bases, J lost 0 bases, and 7 bases stayed unmatched. Germline CDR1 is SGHAT and CDR2 is FQNNGV. CDR3 sequence reads: CASSLLTGLAANTGELFF. The DNA of the CDR3 is TGTGCCAGCAGCTTATTGACGGGACTAGCAGCGAACACCGGGGAGCTGTTTTTT.

This clone showed up just once. The chain carries TRBV27 and TRBJ2-5; maybe TRBD1 (6 bases). The CDR3 has 15 amino acids. Germline CDR1 and CDR2: MNHEY and SMNVEV (reference sequence). Trimming stripped 3 bases from V and 5 bases from J, with 16 bases between. CDR3 nucleotides: TGTGCCAGCAGTTTCCTGGGGGCAGCTGAGGAGACCCAGTACTTC. Amino acid sequence: CASSFLGAAEETQYF.

The chain combines TRBV2 with TRBJ1-1, with no clear D. CDR3 length: 13 residues. Deletions cut 4 bases from V and 6 bases from J, with 12 bases between. CDR1 is SNHLY and CDR2 is FYNNEI in the germline V gene. The chain's CDR3 is CASSGDGSAEAFF. CDR3 sequence (DNA): TGTGCCAGCAGTGGGGATGGGAGCGCTGAAGCTTTCTTT.

The chain's CDR3 is CATSRDRFNWGQGTDTQYF. The CDR3 DNA sequence: TGTGCCACCAGCAGAGATCGTTTTAATTGGGGACAGGGCACAGATACGCAGTATTTT. The chain carries TRBV15 and TRBJ2-3; 8 nucleotides agree with TRBD1. With 0 bases clipped from V and 1 base from J, the junction kept 12 bases outside the gene matches. The CDR3 sequence is 19 residues long. Germline V gene lookup returns CDR1 LNHNV and CDR2 YYDKDF (reference sequence).

This sequence joins TRBV7-2 and TRBJ2-7; TRBD1 matches at 9 bases. The ends lost 1 base at V and 6 bases at J; junction bases unmatched: 7. The length of the CDR3 is 15 residues. Germline V gene lookup returns CDR1 SGHTA and CDR2 FQGNSA. The CDR3 DNA is TGTGCCAGCAGCTTAGAGGGACAGGGTCTCAGCGAGCAGTACTTC. It encodes CASSLEGQGLSEQYF.

The CDR3 region is CASSVAGRQETQYF. The CDR3 nucleotides are TGTGCCAGCAGCGTAGCCGGGAGACAAGAGACCCAGTACTTC. This chain links TRBV9 with TRBJ2-5; TRBD2 might be the D (6 bases). The ends were cut back, 0 bases at V and 2 bases at J, with 8 bases in the middle. The germline CDR1 and CDR2 sequences are SGDLS and YYNGEE. There are 14 residues in the CDR3.

J is TRBJ1-6 and V is TRBV10-3; D is possibly TRBD1 (5 bases). Trimming removed 2 bases at V and 10 bases at J, with 15 bases between. Germline V gene data show CDR1 as ENHRY and CDR2 as SYGVKD. The CDR3 runs to 15 residues. The CDR3 DNA follows: TGTGCCATCAGTGAGGGCAGGGCTCCACCATCACCCCTCCACTTT. This gives the protein CAISEGRAPPSPLHF.

V is TRBV5-1 and J is TRBJ1-1, with D possibly being TRBD1 (5 bases). Deletions cut 5 bases from V and 0 bases from J, with 14 bases between. Germline values: CDR1 SGHRS, CDR2 YFSETQ. CDR3 length: 15 amino acids. CDR3 amino acids: CASRGDSILNTEAFF. Written as DNA, the CDR3 is TGCGCCAGCAGGGGCGACAGCATTTTGAACACTGAAGCTTTCTTT.

DNA of the CDR3: TGTGCCAGCTCTCCCCAGGAGAACACTGAAGCTTTCTTT. Its translation is CASSPQENTEAFF. The V call is TRBV6-1, the J call TRBJ1-1, with no clear D. Trimming took off 8 bases at V and 1 base at J, with 11 bases between the two ends. CDR3 length equals 13 residues. Germline V CDR1 and CDR2: MNHNS, SASEGT.

The chain employs TRBV27 and TRBJ2-1; 8 bases line up with TRBD2. V was clipped by 7 bases and J by 0 bases; unmatched bases: 8. The CDR3 has 16 residues. Germline assignment: CDR1 MNHEY and CDR2 SMNVEV (reference sequence). CDR3: CASMVLSGNSYNEQFF. CDR3 sequence (DNA): TGTGCCAGCATGGTGCTTAGCGGGAACTCCTACAATGAGCAGTTCTTC.

The chain joins TRBV5-1 to TRBJ2-1; D not resolved. V was shortened by 0 bases and J by 8 bases, with 12 bases between the two germline ends. Germline values: CDR1 SGHRS, CDR2 YFSETQ. CDR3 size: 14 residues. For the CDR3, the DNA is TGCGCCAGCAGCTTGGCCCTAGTTCGGGATGAGCAGTTCTTC. Translating it yields CASSLALVRDEQFF.